This T cell receptor beta chain derives from a study of cytomegalovirus exposure and HLA in healthy donors. Study results and caveats: One later analysis reportedly identified an Asian-associated ancestry cluster that showed fewer N-insertions than the roughly 600-donor mean. A later analysis associated some 16,000 TCR beta sequences with HLA alleles at a 0.05 false discovery rate.

As concerns this clone: Its antigen is not identified.

PCR amplification relied on 60 Vbeta primers (plus 13 Jbeta primers). The repertoire was sequenced with immunoSEQ multiplex PCR; TCRdb's copy has only in-frame clones and lacks some. This repertoire shows under 200,000 clones, around 85% found once; its top ten account for approximately 6.3%. This CDR3 comprises 14 residues. The V gene lost 1 base and the J gene lost 6 bases, with 12 bases spanning the gap. Germline V gene data show CDR1 as WNHNN and CDR2 as SYGVQD (reference sequence). The sample taken for sequencing was PBMCs. V usage is TRBV10-1 and J usage is TRBJ1-1; D perhaps matches TRBD1 (6 bases). This sequence was found in a man between 40 and 49 years old in good health and CMV-seropositive. The CDR3 reads CASSEFSQGPEAFF. CDR3 DNA: TGCGCCAGCAGTGAGTTTAGCCAGGGGCCTGAAGCTTTCTTT.